This entry concerns a single T cell receptor (beta chain). Its target is not known. TCRdb re-derived calls from the RT-PCR reads in MiXCR, one entry per CDR3 protein. Here the sample spans 500,000 to 700,000 distinct CDR3 sequences, around 21% being singletons. This sample stems from a study of response to subunit inactivated influenza vaccine. Findings of the study overall: With each seasonal influenza vaccination, the authors suggested, few new T cells are recruited.

This CDR3 region has 15 residues. The germline gives CDR1 SGHTA, CDR2 FQGNSA. V lost 0 bases to trimming and J lost 3 bases, with 11 bases between them. The sample was also linked to a second study, of T cells expressing NK-cell markers. That source adds: It was by 5'RACE template switching with UMIs that TCR beta cDNA was made. Obtained from sorted CD3+CD56+NKG2C+, CD3+CD56+NKG2C- and CD3+CD56-NKG2C+ T cells were the TCR beta repertoires. About six donors carried dominant NKG2C+ clonotypes that made up roughly 1.0-7.0% of their CD8+ T cells. Similarly, these clonotypes led the CD3+CD56-NKG2C+ fraction as well in a few donors.

The chain links TRBV7-2 to TRBJ1-2, with a weak D call TRBD1 (6 bases). The receptor was isolated from a man in his fifties or sixties who received an inactivated influenza vaccine. Sequencing used CD4+ T cells sorted from PBMCs, obtained roughly 12 days after vaccination. The CDR3 spells CASSLALGGYYGYTF. The CDR3 DNA follows: TGTGCCAGCAGCTTAGCGCTGGGGGGCTACTATGGCTACACCTTC.